Below, one T cell receptor beta chain is given with its context. Each donor supplied around 2.3 ml of blood. CDR1 is SGHDT and CDR2 is YYEEEE in the germline V gene. The CDR3 is 14 amino acids. The data were obtained in a study of monozygotic twins with inflammatory bowel disease. Approximately 3,200 ng of total RNA went into each TCR library. Each of TCRalpha and TCRbeta cDNA went through two nested PCRs, lasting 16 and 9 cycles. TCRdb reprocessed the 5' RACE reads, with one entry per CDR3 protein and no DNA. Here the sample table reports 190,000 or so distinct CDR3 sequences. Sequencing input: blood. The chain couples TRBV5-6 to TRBJ1-3. The receptor comes from a human donor with ulcerative colitis or Crohn's disease, or a healthy co-twin of an affected twin (not recorded which). CDR3 amino acids: CASSPTRSGNTIYF. The whole variable domain, remainder taken from reference TRBV5-6 and TRBJ1-3, is DAGVTQSPTHLIKTRGQQVTLRCSPKSGHDTVSWYQQALGQGPQFIFQYYEEEERQRGNFPDRFSGHQFPNYSSELNVNALLLGDSALYLCASSPTRSGNTIYFGEGSWLTVV.